A single sample gave rise to the 12 T cell receptor beta chains below, sequenced in a study of glioma-infiltrating T cells after dendritic cell vaccination. Sequencing used immunoSEQ multiplex PCR; TCRdb keeps in-frame clones, though not all of them. The profile covers over 75,000 clones, with approximately 80% appearing a single time and roughly 2.1% taken by the ten largest. Sample time point: after dendritic cell vaccination, including at tumor progression/relapse. The source was blood, collected after dendritic cell vaccination. The receptor source for this set is a human donor with glioblastoma.

The chain couples TRBV15 to TRBJ2-1; D not resolved. V lost 1 base and J 4 bases, leaving 14 bases between the germline ends. The germline V gene has CDR1 LNHNV and CDR2 YYDKDF (reference sequence). The CDR3 sequence is 16 residues long. CDR3 DNA: TGTGCCACCAGCAGAGGCAGCCTCGGGTCTTACAATGAGCAGTTCTTC. Translated, it gives CATSRGSLGSYNEQFF.

This chain links TRBV5-6 with TRBJ1-2; TRBD1 agrees at 7 bases. Germline CDR1 reads SGHDT; CDR2 reads YYEEEE. J gave up 6 bases and V 3 bases, and 14 bases lay outside the gene matches. The CDR3 runs 16 residues. CDR3 in amino acids: CASSSYDRVNDDGYTF. CDR3 coding DNA: TGTGCCAGCAGCTCGTATGACAGGGTGAACGATGATGGCTACACCTTC.

This clone was picked up a small number of times. The V gene is TRBV7-2, the J gene TRBJ2-7; TRBD2 aligns across 7 bases. V lost 4 bases to trimming and J lost 5 bases; unmatched junction nucleotides: 8. This CDR3 region has 14 residues. Germline-derived CDR1 and CDR2 are SGHTA and FQGNSA. CDR3 amino acids: CASSSSGKKHEQYV. CDR3 DNA: TGTGCCAGCAGCTCAAGCGGGAAAAAGCACGAGCAGTACGTC.

Of note for this clone: Different DNA sequences within this sample yield the same CDR3. The chain links TRBV7-3 to TRBJ1-2, with a tentative D call TRBD1 (5 bases). With 5 bases removed from V and 1 base from J, the gap between germline ends came to 8 bases. Germline assignment: CDR1 SGHTA and CDR2 FQGTGA. This CDR3 spans 13 amino acids. CDR3 in DNA: TGTGCCAGCAGCCCCGACAGTAACTATGGCTACACCTTC. It yields the protein CASSPDSNYGYTF.

CDR3 nucleotide sequence: TGTGCCAGCCTGAGCCCTTCAATTACCCCTGGCTACACCTTC. Translation gives CASLSPSITPGYTF. The rearrangement links TRBV2 to TRBJ1-2; D unclear. Germline V CDR1 and CDR2: SNHLY, FYNNEI. This CDR3 is built from 14 residues. V was pared by 8 bases and J by 7 bases, with 20 bases between.

This rearrangement joins TRBV30 to TRBJ1-2; a possible D gene is TRBD1 (5 bases). V gave up 0 bases and J gave up 1 base, with 27 bases separating them. Germline V gene sequence: CDR1 GTSNPN, CDR2 SVGIG (reference sequence). The CDR3 runs 20 residues. Written as DNA, the CDR3 is TGTGCCTGGAGTGTAGGAGGGTTGGGACGGGCTGCCGGCAGTAACTATGGCTACACCTTC. Translated: CAWSVGGLGRAAGSNYGYTF.

This chain uses TRBV6-5 with TRBJ2-7, with D unresolved. V was cut by 2 bases and J by 4 bases, with 6 bases left in between. The CDR3 runs 12 residues. From germline, CDR1 is MNHEY and CDR2 SVGAGI. In DNA, the CDR3 is TGTGCCAGCAGTTACAACAGATACGAGCAGTACTTC. Translating it yields CASSYNRYEQYF.

This rearrangement joins TRBV18 to TRBJ1-2, with unresolved D. CDR1 and CDR2 (germline): KGHSH, LQKENI. The germline V and J ends were trimmed by 2 bases and 1 base, with 11 bases remaining between them. The CDR3 is 15 residues long. CDR3 loop: CASSPNSGVNYGYTF. CDR3 bases: TGTGCCAGCTCACCAAATTCCGGGGTTAACTATGGCTACACCTTC.

The chain couples TRBV9 to TRBJ1-2, with D maybe TRBD1 (5 bases). This CDR3 has 15 amino acids. CDR1 is SGDLS, CDR2 YYNGEE, per germline. V was trimmed by 4 bases and J by 3 bases, leaving 16 bases between them. CDR3 sequence reads: CASSSSRALDYGYTF. The CDR3 nucleotides are TGTGCCAGCAGCTCCTCCAGGGCTTTGGACTATGGCTACACCTTC.

This CDR3 is CASSPGAGSTYEQYV. The CDR3 nucleotides read TGTGCCAGCTCACCGGGGGCGGGTTCCACCTACGAGCAGTACGTC. This chain joins TRBV18 and TRBJ2-7; weak D call: TRBD1 (6 bases). Germline lookup yields CDR1 KGHSH and CDR2 LQKENI. This CDR3 region has 15 residues. V shed 3 bases and J shed 2 bases, with 14 bases lying between them.

J is TRBJ2-7 and V is TRBV18, with 9 bases that match TRBD1. Germline assignment: CDR1 KGHSH and CDR2 LQKENI. The CDR3 is made up of 13 amino acids. Germline trimming cut 8 bases from V and 1 base from J; bases unmatched to any gene: 3. The CDR3 DNA reads TGTGCCAGCCAGGGACAGGGATCCTACGAGCAGTACGTC. Its translation is CASQGQGSYEQYV.

This clone was detected a few times. DNA of the CDR3: TGTGCCAGCTCACCAGGACAAACTCTTAGCAATCAGCCCCAGCATTTT. Its translation is CASSPGQTLSNQPQHF. The chain has TRBV18 and TRBJ1-5; D might be TRBD1 (5 bases). Trimming stripped 2 bases from V and 0 bases from J, with 11 bases between. CDR3 length: 16 residues. Per germline, CDR1 KGHSH and CDR2 LQKENI.